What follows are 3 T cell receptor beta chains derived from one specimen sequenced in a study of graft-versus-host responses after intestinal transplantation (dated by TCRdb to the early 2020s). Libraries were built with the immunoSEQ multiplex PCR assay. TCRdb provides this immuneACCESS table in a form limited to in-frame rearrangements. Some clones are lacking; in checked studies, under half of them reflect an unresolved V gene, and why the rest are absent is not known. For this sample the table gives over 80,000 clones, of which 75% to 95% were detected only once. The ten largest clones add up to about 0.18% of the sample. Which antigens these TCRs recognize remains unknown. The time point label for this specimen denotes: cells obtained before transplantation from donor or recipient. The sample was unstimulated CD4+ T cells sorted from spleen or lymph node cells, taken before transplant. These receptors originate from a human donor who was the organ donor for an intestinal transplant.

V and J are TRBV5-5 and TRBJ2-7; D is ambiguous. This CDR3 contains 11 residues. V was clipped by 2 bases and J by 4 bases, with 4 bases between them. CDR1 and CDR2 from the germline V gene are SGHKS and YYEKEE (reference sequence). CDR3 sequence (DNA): TGTGCCAGCAGCTTACAGTACGAGCAGTACTTC. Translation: CASSLQYEQYF.

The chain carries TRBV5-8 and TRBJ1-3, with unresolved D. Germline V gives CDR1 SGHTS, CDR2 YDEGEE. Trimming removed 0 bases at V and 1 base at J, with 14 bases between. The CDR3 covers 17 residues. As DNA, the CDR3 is TGTGCCAGCAGCTTGGTTCTTCGACTGTTTTCTGGAAACACCATATATTTT. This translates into CASSLVLRLFSGNTIYF.

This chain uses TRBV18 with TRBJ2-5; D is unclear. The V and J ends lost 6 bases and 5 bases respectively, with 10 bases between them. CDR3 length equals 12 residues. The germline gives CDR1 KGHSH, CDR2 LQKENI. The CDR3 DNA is TGTGCCAGCTCTCGTCCCGGTGAGACCCAGTACTTC. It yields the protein CASSRPGETQYF.